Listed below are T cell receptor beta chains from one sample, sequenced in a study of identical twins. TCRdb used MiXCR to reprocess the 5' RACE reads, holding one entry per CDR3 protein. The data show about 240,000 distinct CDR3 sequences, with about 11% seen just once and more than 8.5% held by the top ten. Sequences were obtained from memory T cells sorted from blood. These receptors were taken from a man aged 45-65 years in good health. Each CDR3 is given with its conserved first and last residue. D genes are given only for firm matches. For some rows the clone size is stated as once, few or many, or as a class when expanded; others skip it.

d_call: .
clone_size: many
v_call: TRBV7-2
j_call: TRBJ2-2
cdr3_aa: CASSLVRNTGELFF
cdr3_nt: TGTGCCAGCAGCTTAGTAAGGAACACCGGGGAGCTGTTTTTT

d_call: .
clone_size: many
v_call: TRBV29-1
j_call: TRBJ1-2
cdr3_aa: CSVEGRSFNYGYTF
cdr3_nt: TGCAGCGTTGAAGGTCGATCATTTAACTATGGCTACACCTTC

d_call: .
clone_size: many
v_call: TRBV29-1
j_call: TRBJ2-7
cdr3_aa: CSALNPSLSYEQYF
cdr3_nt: TGCAGCGCCCTGAACCCAAGTCTCTCCTACGAGCAGTACTTC

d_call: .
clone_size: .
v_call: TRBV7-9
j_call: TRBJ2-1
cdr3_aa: CASSPSSAGPYNEQFF
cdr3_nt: TGTGCCAGCAGCCCTAGTAGCGCAGGACCCTACAATGAGCAGTTCTTC

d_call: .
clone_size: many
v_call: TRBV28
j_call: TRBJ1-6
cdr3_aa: CASGPRPNSPLHF
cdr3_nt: TGTGCCAGCGGGCCCCGTCCTAATTCACCCCTCCACTTT

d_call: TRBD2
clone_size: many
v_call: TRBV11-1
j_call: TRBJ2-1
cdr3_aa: CASSLARPLAGGPRSSYNEQFF
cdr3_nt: TGTGCCAGCAGCTTAGCCCGCCCACTAGCGGGGGGGCCAAGGAGCTCCTACAATGAGCAGTTCTTC

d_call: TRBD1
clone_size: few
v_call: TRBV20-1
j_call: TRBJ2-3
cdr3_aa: CSAIPGQTSTDTQYF
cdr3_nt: TGCAGTGCTATCCCGGGACAGACTAGCACAGATACGCAGTATTTT

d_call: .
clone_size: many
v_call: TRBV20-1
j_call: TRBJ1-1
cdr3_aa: CSASGTGMGTEAFF
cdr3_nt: TGCAGTGCTAGTGGTACAGGGATGGGGACTGAAGCTTTCTTT

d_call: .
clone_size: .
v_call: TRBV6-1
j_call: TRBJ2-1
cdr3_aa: CASSRNRGSGWRGEQFF
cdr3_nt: TGTGCCAGCAGTCGAAACAGGGGTTCGGGGTGGAGGGGTGAGCAGTTCTTC

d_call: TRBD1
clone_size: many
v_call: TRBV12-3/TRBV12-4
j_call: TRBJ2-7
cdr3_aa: CASSTADRGRYF
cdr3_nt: TGTGCCAGCAGTACCGCAGACAGGGGGAGATACTTC

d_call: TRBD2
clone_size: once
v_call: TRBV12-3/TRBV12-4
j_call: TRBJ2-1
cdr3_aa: CACSFGLAGTYNEQFF
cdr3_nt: TGTGCCTGCAGTTTCGGACTAGCGGGGACCTACAATGAGCAGTTCTTC

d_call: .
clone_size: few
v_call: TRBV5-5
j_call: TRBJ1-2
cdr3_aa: CASRFERTYTF
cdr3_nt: TGTGCCAGCAGATTTGAGAGGACCTACACCTTC

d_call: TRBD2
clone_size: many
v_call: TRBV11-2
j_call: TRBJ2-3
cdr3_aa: CASSHERLAGSRDTQYF
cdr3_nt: TGTGCCAGCAGCCATGAAAGACTAGCGGGGAGCAGGGATACGCAGTATTTT

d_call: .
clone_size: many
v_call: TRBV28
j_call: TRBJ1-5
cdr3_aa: CASSFREYQPQHF
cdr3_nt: TGTGCCAGCAGTTTCCGAGAATATCAGCCCCAGCATTTT

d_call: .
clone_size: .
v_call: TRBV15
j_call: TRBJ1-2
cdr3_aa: CATSRDRGEGYTF
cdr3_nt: TGTGCCACCAGCAGAGACAGGGGCGAGGGCTACACCTTC

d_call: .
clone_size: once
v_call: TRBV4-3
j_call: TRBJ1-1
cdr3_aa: CASSPGYDGSEAFF
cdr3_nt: TGCGCCAGCAGCCCGGGGTACGATGGGTCTGAAGCTTTCTTT

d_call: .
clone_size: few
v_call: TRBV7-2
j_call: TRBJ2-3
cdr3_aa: CASSLFSAETDTQYF
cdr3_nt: TGTGCCAGCAGCTTATTCTCAGCAGAAACAGATACGCAGTATTTT

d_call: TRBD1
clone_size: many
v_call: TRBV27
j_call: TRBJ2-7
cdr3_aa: CASSLGGQGYYEQYF
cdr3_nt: TGTGCCAGCAGTTTAGGAGGACAGGGTTACTACGAGCAGTACTTC

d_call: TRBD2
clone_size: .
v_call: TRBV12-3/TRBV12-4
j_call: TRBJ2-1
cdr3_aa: CASSLDSGLAGGGQFF
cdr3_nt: TGTGCCAGCAGTTTAGATTCGGGACTAGCGGGGGGGGGGCAGTTCTTC

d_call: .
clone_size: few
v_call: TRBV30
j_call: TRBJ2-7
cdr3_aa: CAWSLDRISYEQYF
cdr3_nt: TGTGCCTGGAGTCTCGACAGGATCTCCTACGAGCAGTACTTC

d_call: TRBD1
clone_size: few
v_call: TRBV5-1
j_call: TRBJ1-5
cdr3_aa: CASSFGQGGSNQPQHF
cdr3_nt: TGCGCCAGCAGCTTTGGACAGGGGGGTAGCAATCAGCCCCAGCATTTT

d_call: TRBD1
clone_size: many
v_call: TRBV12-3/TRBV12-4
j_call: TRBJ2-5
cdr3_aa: CASGPGQGIETQYF
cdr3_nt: TGTGCCAGCGGTCCGGGACAGGGAATAGAGACCCAGTACTTC

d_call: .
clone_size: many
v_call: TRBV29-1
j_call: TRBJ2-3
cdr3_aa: CSVEDSDTDTQYF
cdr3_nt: TGCAGCGTTGAAGATTCCGACACAGATACGCAGTATTTT

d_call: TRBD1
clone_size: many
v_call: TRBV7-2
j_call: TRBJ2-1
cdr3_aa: CASSLSSQGAGYNEQFF
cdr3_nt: TGTGCCAGCAGCTTAAGTAGTCAGGGGGCGGGATACAATGAGCAGTTCTTC

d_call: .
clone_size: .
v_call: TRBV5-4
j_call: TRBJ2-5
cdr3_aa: CASSLAARQETQYF
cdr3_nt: TGTGCCAGCAGCTTGGCCGCCCGACAAGAGACCCAGTACTTC

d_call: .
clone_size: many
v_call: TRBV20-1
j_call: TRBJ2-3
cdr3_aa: CSARPGASTDTQYF
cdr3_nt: TGCAGTGCTAGACCAGGGGCAAGCACAGATACGCAGTATTTT

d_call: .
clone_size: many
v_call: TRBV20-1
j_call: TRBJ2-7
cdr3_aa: CSARPLRGVSLGGPNEQYF
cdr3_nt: TGCAGTGCTAGACCCCTCAGGGGGGTGTCTTTGGGGGGACCAAACGAGCAGTACTTC

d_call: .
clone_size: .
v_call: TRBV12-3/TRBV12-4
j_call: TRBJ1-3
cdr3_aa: CASSQFSGNTIYF
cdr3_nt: TGTGCCAGCAGCCAGTTCTCTGGAAACACCATATATTTT

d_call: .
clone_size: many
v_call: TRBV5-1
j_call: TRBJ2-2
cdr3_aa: CASSSRQFTGELFF
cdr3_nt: TGCGCCAGCAGCTCCCGACAGTTCACCGGGGAGCTGTTTTTT

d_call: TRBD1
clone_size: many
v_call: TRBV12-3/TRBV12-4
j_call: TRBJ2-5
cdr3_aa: CASRRGTEETQYF
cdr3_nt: TGTGCCAGCAGACGAGGGACAGAAGAGACCCAGTACTTC

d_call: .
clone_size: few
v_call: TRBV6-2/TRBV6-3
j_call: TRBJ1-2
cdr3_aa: CASSQETLAVPYGYTF
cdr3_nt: TGTGCCAGCAGCCAGGAAACCTTGGCCGTGCCCTATGGCTACACCTTC

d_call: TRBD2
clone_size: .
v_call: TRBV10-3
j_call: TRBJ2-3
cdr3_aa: CAIKRGAGVADTQYF
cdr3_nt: TGTGCCATCAAGCGGGGGGCCGGGGTGGCAGATACGCAGTATTTT

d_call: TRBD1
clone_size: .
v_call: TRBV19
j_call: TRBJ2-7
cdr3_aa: CASSTTGDEQYF
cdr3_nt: TGTGCCAGTAGTACGACAGGGGACGAGCAGTACTTC

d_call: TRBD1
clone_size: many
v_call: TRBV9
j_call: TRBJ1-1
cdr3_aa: CASSGDRNTEAFF
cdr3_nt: TGTGCCAGCAGCGGGGACAGAAACACTGAAGCTTTCTTT

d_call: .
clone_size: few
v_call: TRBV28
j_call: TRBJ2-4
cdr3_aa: CGSFGENIQYF
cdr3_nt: TGTGGCAGCTTCGGGGAAAACATTCAGTACTTC

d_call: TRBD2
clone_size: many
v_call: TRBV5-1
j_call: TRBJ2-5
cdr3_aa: CASSPGTMQETQYF
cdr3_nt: TGCGCCAGCAGCCCCGGGACTATGCAAGAGACCCAGTACTTC

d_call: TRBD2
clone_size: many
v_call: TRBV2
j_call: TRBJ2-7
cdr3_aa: CASWGGFEQYF
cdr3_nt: TGTGCCAGCTGGGGGGGTTTCGAGCAGTACTTC

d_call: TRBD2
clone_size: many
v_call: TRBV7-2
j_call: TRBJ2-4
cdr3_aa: CASSVSGGPGEQYF
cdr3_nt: TGTGCCAGCAGCGTTAGCGGGGGGCCGGGGGAACAGTACTTC

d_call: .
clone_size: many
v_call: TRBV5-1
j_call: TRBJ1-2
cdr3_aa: CASSQTPGLTYGYTF
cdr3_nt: TGCGCCAGCAGCCAAACCCCGGGACTCACCTATGGCTACACCTTC

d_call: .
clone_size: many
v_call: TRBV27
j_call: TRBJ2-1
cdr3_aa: CASSLSPRDTPYNEQFF
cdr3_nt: TGTGCCAGCAGTTTATCCCCCCGGGACACCCCCTACAATGAGCAGTTCTTC

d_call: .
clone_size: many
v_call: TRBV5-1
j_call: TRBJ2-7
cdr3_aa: CASSDASSYEQYF
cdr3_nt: TGCGCCAGCAGTGACGCGAGCTCCTACGAGCAGTACTTC

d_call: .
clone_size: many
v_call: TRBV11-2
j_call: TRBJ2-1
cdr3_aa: CASSKKRPQGWTLYNEQFF
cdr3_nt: TGTGCCAGCAGCAAAAAACGACCACAGGGATGGACCCTCTACAATGAGCAGTTCTTC